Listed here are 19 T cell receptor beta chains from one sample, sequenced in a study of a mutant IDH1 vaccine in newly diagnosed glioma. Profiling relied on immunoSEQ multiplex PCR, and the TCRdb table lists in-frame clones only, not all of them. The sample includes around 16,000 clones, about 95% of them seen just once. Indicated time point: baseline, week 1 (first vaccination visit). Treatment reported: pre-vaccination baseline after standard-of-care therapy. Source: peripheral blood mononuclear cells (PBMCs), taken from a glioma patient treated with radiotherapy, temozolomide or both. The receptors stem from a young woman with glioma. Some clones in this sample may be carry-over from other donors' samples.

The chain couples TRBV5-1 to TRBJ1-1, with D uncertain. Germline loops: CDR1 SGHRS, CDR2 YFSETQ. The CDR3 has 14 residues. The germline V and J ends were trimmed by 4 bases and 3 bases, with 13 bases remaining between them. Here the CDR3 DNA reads TGCGCCAGCAGCCCCCAGTCGCCCGACACTGAAGCTTTCTTT. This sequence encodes CASSPQSPDTEAFF.

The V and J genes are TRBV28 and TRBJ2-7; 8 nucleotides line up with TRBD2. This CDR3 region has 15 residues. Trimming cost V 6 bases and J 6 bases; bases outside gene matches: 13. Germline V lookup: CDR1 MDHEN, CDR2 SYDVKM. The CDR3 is CASRSPGLEEVEQYF. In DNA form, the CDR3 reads TGTGCCAGCAGATCCCCGGGACTAGAAGAGGTCGAGCAGTACTTC.

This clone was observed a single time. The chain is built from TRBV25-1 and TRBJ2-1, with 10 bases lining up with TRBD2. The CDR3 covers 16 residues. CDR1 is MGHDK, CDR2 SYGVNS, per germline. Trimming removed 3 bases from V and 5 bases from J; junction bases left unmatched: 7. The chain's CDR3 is CASSDSGAGGNNEQFF. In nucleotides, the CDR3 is TGTGCCAGCAGTGATTCGGGAGCGGGGGGGAACAATGAGCAGTTCTTC.

The CDR3 DNA reads TGTGCCAGCAGTTACGGGGGGGACACTGAAGCTTTCTTT. Translated: CASSYGGDTEAFF. J is TRBJ1-1 and V is TRBV6-6; tentative D call: TRBD1 (5 bases). Germline V gene sequence: CDR1 MNHNY, CDR2 SVGAGI (reference sequence). V was trimmed by 2 bases and J by 3 bases, leaving 7 bases between them. The CDR3 is made up of 13 amino acids.

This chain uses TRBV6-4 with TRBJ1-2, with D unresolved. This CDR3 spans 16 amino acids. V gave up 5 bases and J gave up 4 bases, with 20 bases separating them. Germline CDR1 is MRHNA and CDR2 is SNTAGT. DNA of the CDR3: TGTGCCAGCAGTCCCAAGCACGTAACCTCCGGCTATGGCTACACCTTC. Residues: CASSPKHVTSGYGYTF.

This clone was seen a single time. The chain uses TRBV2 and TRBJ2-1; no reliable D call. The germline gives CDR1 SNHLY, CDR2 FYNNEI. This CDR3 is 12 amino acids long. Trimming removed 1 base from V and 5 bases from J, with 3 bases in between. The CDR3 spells CASSEGDNEQFF. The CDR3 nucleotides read TGTGCCAGCAGTGAAGGGGACAATGAGCAGTTCTTC.

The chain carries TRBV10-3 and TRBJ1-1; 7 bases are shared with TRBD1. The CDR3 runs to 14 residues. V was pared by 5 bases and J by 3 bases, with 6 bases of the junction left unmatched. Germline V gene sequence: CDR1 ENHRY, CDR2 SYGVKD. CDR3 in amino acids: CAISLSQGDTEAFF. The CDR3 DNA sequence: TGTGCCATCAGTTTGTCCCAGGGGGACACTGAAGCTTTCTTT.

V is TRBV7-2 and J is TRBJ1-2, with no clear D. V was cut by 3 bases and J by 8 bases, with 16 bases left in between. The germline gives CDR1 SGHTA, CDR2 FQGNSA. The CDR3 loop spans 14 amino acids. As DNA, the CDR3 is TGTGCCAGCAGCTTCCAAATGGGCCAAGAGGGCTACACCTTC. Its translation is CASSFQMGQEGYTF.

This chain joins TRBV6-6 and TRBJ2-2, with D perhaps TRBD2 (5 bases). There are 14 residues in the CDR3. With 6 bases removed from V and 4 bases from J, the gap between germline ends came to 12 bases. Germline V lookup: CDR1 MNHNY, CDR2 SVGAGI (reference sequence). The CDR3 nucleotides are TGTGCCAGCAGCTTAGTCGCGGGCACCGGGGAGCTGTTTTTT. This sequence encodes CASSLVAGTGELFF.

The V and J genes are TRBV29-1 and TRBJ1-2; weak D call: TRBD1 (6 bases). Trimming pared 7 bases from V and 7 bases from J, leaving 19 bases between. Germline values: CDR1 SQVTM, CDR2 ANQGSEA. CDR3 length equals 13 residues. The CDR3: CSAQTGSVGGYTF. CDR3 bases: TGCAGCGCCCAGACAGGATCAGTGGGTGGCTACACCTTC.

CDR3 sequence (DNA): TGTGCCATCAGCGGGACTAGCGGGGTCAATGAGCAGTTCTTC. It codes for CAISGTSGVNEQFF. The V call is TRBV10-3, the J call TRBJ2-1; 13 nucleotides agree with TRBD2. V dropped 6 bases and J dropped 6; count of bases not matched to a gene: 2. This CDR3 has 14 residues. Germline lookup yields CDR1 ENHRY and CDR2 SYGVKD.

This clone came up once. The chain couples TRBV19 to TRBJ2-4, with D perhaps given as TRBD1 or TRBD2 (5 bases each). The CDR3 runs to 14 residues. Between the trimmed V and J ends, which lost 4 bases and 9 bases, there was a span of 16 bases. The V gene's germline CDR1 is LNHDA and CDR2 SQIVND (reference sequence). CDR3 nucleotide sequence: TGTGCCAGTAGTACCATAGGTGCAGGGAGCATTCAGTACTTC. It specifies CASSTIGAGSIQYF.

DNA of the CDR3: TGTGCCAGCAGCTTAGCACAAGGGTCTCGCGACGAGCAGTACTTC. This gives the protein CASSLAQGSRDEQYF. The rearrangement uses TRBV7-9 and TRBJ2-7; D gene uncertain. From germline, CDR1 is SEHNR and CDR2 FQNEAQ (reference sequence). Between the trimmed V and J ends, which lost 0 bases and 5 bases, there was a span of 14 bases. The length of the CDR3 is 15 residues.

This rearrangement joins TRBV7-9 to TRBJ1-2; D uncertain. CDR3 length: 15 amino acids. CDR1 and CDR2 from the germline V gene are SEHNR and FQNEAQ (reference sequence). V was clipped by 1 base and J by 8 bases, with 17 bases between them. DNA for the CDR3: TGTGCCAGCAGCTTAGTGGGGTTCAACCCTTGGGGCTACACCTTC. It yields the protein CASSLVGFNPWGYTF. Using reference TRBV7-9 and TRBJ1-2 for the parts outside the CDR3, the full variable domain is DTGVSQNPRHKITKRGQNVTFRCDPISEHNRLYWYRQTLGQGPEFLTYFQNEAQLEKSRLLSDRFSAERPKGSFSTLEIQRTEQGDSAMYLCASSLVGFNPWGYTFGSGTRLTVV.

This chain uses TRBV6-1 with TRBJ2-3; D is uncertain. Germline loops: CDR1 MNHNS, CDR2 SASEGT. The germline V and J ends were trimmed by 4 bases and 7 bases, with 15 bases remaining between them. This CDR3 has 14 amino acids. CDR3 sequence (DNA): TGTGCCAGCAGTGGGTACGTCTCTGTGAATACGCAGTATTTT. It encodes CASSGYVSVNTQYF.

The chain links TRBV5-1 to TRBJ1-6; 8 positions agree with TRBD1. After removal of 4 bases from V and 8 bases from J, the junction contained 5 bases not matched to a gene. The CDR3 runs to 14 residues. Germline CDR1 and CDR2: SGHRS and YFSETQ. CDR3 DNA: TGCGCCAGCAGCGTGGGACAGGTGGATTCACCCCTCCACTTT. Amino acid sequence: CASSVGQVDSPLHF.

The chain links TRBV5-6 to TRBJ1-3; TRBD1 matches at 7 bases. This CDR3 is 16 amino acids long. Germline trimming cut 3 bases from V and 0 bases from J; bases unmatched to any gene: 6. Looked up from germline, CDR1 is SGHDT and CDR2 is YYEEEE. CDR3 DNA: TGTGCCAGCAGCTCCACCGGGACAGCCTCTGGAAACACCATATATTTT. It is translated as CASSSTGTASGNTIYF.

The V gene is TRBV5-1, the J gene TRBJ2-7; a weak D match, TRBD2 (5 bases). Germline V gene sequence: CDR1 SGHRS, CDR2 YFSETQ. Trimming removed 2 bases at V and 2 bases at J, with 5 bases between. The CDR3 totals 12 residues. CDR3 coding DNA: TGCGCCAGCAGCTTCGGGGCCTACGAGCAGTACTTC. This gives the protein CASSFGAYEQYF. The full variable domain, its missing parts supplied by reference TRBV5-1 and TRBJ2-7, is KAGVTQTPRYLIKTRGQQVTLSCSPISGHRSVSWYQQTPGQGLQFLFEYFSETQRNKGNFPGRFSGRQFSNSRSEMNVSTLELGDSALYLCASSFGAYEQYFGPGTRLTVT.

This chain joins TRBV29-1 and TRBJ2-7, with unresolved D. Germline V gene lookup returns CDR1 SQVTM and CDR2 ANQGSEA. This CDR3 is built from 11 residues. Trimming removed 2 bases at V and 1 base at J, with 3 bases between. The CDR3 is CSVEWSYEQYF. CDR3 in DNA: TGCAGCGTTGAATGGTCCTACGAGCAGTACTTC.